One and the same sample provided the 13 T cell receptor beta chains below, sequenced in a study of post-analysis software for immune sequencing data. No antigen has been identified for these receptors. Study-wide findings and caveats: Patients had higher frequencies than controls of roughly five TRBV segments, including TRBV5-6, TRBV5-1 and TRBV20-1.

cDNA libraries for TCR beta contained unique molecular identifiers. MiXCR, applied by TCRdb to the PCR reads, yields one record per CDR3 protein. The data show 650,000 to 850,000 distinct CDR3 sequences, with about 43% seen just once and 4.9% held by the top ten. Specimen: blood. These receptors originate from a girl between 5 and 17 years old with multiple sclerosis.

This clonotype has only a few counts. This chain joins TRBV24-1 and TRBJ2-1, with TRBD2 matching 10 bases. Germline trimming cut 2 bases from V and 8 bases from J; bases unmatched to any gene: 5. The CDR3 has 15 residues. In germline, CDR1 is KGHDR, CDR2 SFDVKD. The CDR3 protein is CATSDSSGSGDEQFF. Written as DNA, the CDR3 is TGTGCCACCAGTGATTCTAGCGGGAGTGGGGATGAGCAGTTCTTC.

The chain has TRBV7-9 and TRBJ2-5; TRBD1 matches 8 bases. Matching the DNA end better, TRBJ2-7 makes the J call doubtful. The CDR3 spans 13 residues. The germline V gene encodes CDR1 SEHNR and CDR2 FQNEAQ (reference sequence). The CDR3 coding sequence is TGTGCCAGCAGCCCCTGGACAGGGAACGAGCAGTACTTC. This gives the protein CASSPWTGNEQYF.

The rearrangement joins TRBV30 to TRBJ2-3, with TRBD1 identical over 7 bases. Germline-derived CDR1 and CDR2 are GTSNPN and SVGIG (reference sequence). This CDR3 comprises 15 residues. Trimming removed 6 bases from V and 0 bases from J; junction bases left unmatched: 9. This CDR3 is CACEEQGISTDTQYF. DNA for the CDR3: TGTGCCTGCGAAGAACAGGGGATAAGCACAGATACGCAGTATTTT.

This clonotype was observed a single time. This rearrangement joins TRBV4-3 to TRBJ2-7; weak D call: TRBD2 (7 bases). Between the trimmed V and J ends, which lost 1 base and 3 bases, there was a span of 13 bases. The CDR3 sequence is 15 residues long. The germline V gene has CDR1 LGHNA and CDR2 YSLEER. CDR3 loop: CASSQVWRGGYEQYF. The CDR3 coding sequence is TGCGCCAGCAGCCAAGTCTGGAGGGGGGGCTACGAGCAGTACTTC.

The gene calls are TRBV12-3 or TRBV12-4 and TRBJ2-1; D may be TRBD2 (5 bases). Trimming pared 4 bases from V and 4 bases from J, leaving 14 bases between. CDR3 length: 15 residues. CDR3 region: CASSWESGYYNEQFF. The CDR3 DNA follows: TGTGCCAGCAGTTGGGAGAGCGGCTATTACAATGAGCAGTTCTTC.

This rearrangement joins TRBV12-3 or TRBV12-4 to TRBJ2-5, with 7 nucleotides matching TRBD1. V trimming: 5 bases; J trimming: 6 bases; junction bases outside the gene matches: 18. This CDR3 is built from 17 residues. Written as DNA, the CDR3 is TGTGCCAGCAGTACCCTCCCTCCAGGGACAGTGGGGAAGACCCAGTACTTC. It translates to CASSTLPPGTVGKTQYF.

This clonotype was counted between two and nine times. This sequence joins TRBV6-6 and TRBJ2-3, with D possibly called TRBD1 or TRBD2 (5 bases each). V lost 0 bases, J lost 6 bases, and 13 bases lay in between. This CDR3 spans 15 amino acids. Germline CDR1 reads MNHNY; CDR2 reads SVGAGI (reference sequence). This CDR3 reads CASSYSKGRGDTQYF. Here the CDR3 DNA reads TGTGCCAGCAGTTACTCGAAGGGGAGAGGGGATACGCAGTATTTT.

The rearrangement joins TRBV6-2 or TRBV6-3 to TRBJ2-7; D unclear. Germline V gene lookup returns CDR1 MNHEY and CDR2 SVGEGT. The CDR3 length is 15 residues. Trimming pared 7 bases from V and 0 bases from J, leaving 16 bases between. CDR3 nucleotides: TGTGCCAGCATCAACAAAGGGCGGAGCTCCTACGAGCAGTACTTC. It specifies CASINKGRSSYEQYF.

The genes are TRBV6-6 and TRBJ1-1; D possibly corresponds to TRBD1 (6 bases). The CDR3 is made up of 13 amino acids. Germline V gene data show CDR1 as MNHNY and CDR2 as SVGAGI (reference sequence). Trimming removed 6 bases at V and 5 bases at J, with 13 bases between. In nucleotides, the CDR3 is TGTGCCAGCAGCCACCCAGGGGCGACTGAAGCTTTCTTT. Its protein is CASSHPGATEAFF.

The chain carries TRBV20-1 and TRBJ1-2; TRBD1 might be the D (6 bases). Germline-derived CDR1 and CDR2 are DFQATT and SNEGSKA (reference sequence). The CDR3 runs to 11 residues. V dropped 3 bases and J dropped 7 bases, with 9 bases sitting between them. The CDR3 DNA reads TGCAGTGCTAGTGCAGGGGCTGGCTACACCTTC. Translation: CSASAGAGYTF.

This clonotype occurred many times. This sequence joins TRBV25-1 and TRBJ1-2; weak D call: TRBD1 (5 bases). The CDR3 has 14 amino acids. In germline, CDR1 is MGHDK, CDR2 SYGVNS. The germline V and J ends were trimmed by 2 bases and 3 bases, with 10 bases remaining between them. CDR3 coding DNA: TGTGCCAGCAGTGAAGGGACGGATCACTATGGCTACACCTTC. As protein: CASSEGTDHYGYTF.

This clonotype was observed a few times. The rearrangement uses TRBV27 and TRBJ2-7; D remains ambiguous. Germline V gene data show CDR1 as MNHEY and CDR2 as SMNVEV (reference sequence). The CDR3 sequence is 15 residues long. V was cut by 3 bases and J by 4 bases, with 16 bases left in between. CDR3 in DNA: TGTGCCAGCAGTTTGTCCCCGACTCTAGATTACGAGCAGTACTTC. This sequence encodes CASSLSPTLDYEQYF.

The chain has TRBV2 and TRBJ2-5; 11 bases agree with TRBD2. CDR1 and CDR2 (germline): SNHLY, FYNNEI. The J segment lost 2 bases and the V segment lost 3 bases, leaving 2 bases of the junction unmatched. The CDR3 is 15 residues long. CDR3 loop: CASSEGLAAQETQYF. As DNA, the CDR3 is TGTGCCAGCAGTGAGGGACTAGCGGCACAAGAGACCCAGTACTTC.